This T cell receptor (beta chain) was captured in a study of T cells in Graves' hyperthyroidism and ophthalmopathy. Broader study findings: From stable hyperthyroidism, ophthalmopathy was set apart by a 13 V-J model. Also found in blood were most expanded thyroid clonotypes above 0.001. The model foresaw ophthalmopathy a median roughly 6 months prior to onset.

Amplified TCR beta CDR3 regions derived from RNA transcripts. RT-PCR in the first round (using the HTBI primer set) targeted the TCR CDR3. TCRdb re-analysed the multiplex PCR reads in MiXCR, keeping a single row per CDR3 protein. The sample holds about 500,000 distinct CDR3 sequences; approximately 15% are singletons and the top ten take 15% to 20%. Germline values: CDR1 GTSNPN, CDR2 SVGIG (reference sequence). V trimming: 0 bases; J trimming: 8 bases; junction bases outside the gene matches: 12. The CDR3 totals 16 residues. The study enrolled patients aged 18 to 65 with newly diagnosed hyperthyroidism of under 2 months' duration. This clonotype was detected many times. Its antigen is still unknown.

The chain couples TRBV30 to TRBJ2-1; 8 bases agree with TRBD1. The receptor's source is a woman aged 18-30 years with Graves' hyperthyroidism. The specimen sequenced was blood. CDR3 loop: CAWSVGIKTGADEQFF. As DNA, the CDR3 is TGTGCCTGGAGTGTTGGGATAAAGACAGGGGCCGATGAGCAGTTCTTC.